These 27 T cell receptor beta chains originate from one sample sequenced in a study of T cell repertoires in ileal Crohn's disease. TCRdb keeps only in-frame clones here, not all; method: immunoSEQ multiplex PCR. Of 15,000 or so clones listed, approximately 80% were seen once; the top ten hold under 5%. Time point noted: neoterminal ileum biopsy at postoperative endoscopy, about 6 months after surgery. The sample was ileal tissue. The receptor set was obtained from an adult with Crohn's disease.

The chain carries TRBV4-3 and TRBJ2-4, with a weak D call TRBD2 (5 bases). CDR3 length: 15 amino acids. Between the trimmed V and J ends, which lost 0 bases and 1 base, there was a span of 7 bases. Germline assignment: CDR1 LGHNA and CDR2 YSLEER. The CDR3, as DNA: TGCGCCAGCAGCCAAGATCCGGGGGCCAAAAACATTCAGTACTTC. Protein: CASSQDPGAKNIQYF.

The chain links TRBV10-2 to TRBJ2-1; D is possibly TRBD2 (5 bases). CDR1 is WSHSY and CDR2 is SAAADI in the germline V gene. V lost 7 bases and J lost 6, with 13 bases in between. CDR3 length equals 13 residues. The CDR3 DNA is TGCGCCAGCACCCAAGCTGGGAGCAATGAGCAGTTCTTC. Protein product: CASTQAGSNEQFF.

The chain is built from TRBV28 and TRBJ2-7, with 8 nucleotides matching TRBD1. Looked up from germline, CDR1 is MDHEN and CDR2 is SYDVKM. V shed 5 bases, J shed 1 base, and the junction held 13 bases outside the gene matches. The CDR3 totals 17 residues. The CDR3 reads CASSPFQGAGGSYEQYF. CDR3 DNA sequence: TGTGCCAGCAGTCCCTTTCAGGGGGCAGGTGGATCCTACGAGCAGTACTTC.

The rearrangement joins TRBV6-6 to TRBJ1-2; 8 nucleotides match TRBD1. The CDR3 covers 13 residues. V lost 4 bases, J lost 3 bases, and 1 base stayed unmatched. Germline CDR1 MNHNY, CDR2 SVGAGI (reference sequence). In nucleotides, the CDR3 is TGTGCCAGCAGTTCGACAGGGGACTATGGCTACACCTTC. Translated, it gives CASSSTGDYGYTF.

The V call is TRBV15, the J call TRBJ2-1; D is uncertain. The germline CDR1 and CDR2 sequences are LNHNV and YYDKDF (reference sequence). The V end was cut by 0 bases, the J end by 5 bases, with 11 bases between. This CDR3 region has 15 residues. The CDR3 sequence is CATSRDTSSNNEQFF. CDR3 DNA sequence: TGTGCCACCAGCAGAGACACGAGTAGTAACAATGAGCAGTTCTTC.

This clone was found a few times. CDR3 DNA: TGTGCCAGCAGTGATTGGCAGGGCCTCTATTTTGATCAGCCCCAGCATTTT. It encodes CASSDWQGLYFDQPQHF. The genes are TRBV6-1 and TRBJ1-5, with D perhaps TRBD1 (5 bases). Between the trimmed V and J ends, which lost 3 bases and 5 bases, there was a span of 20 bases. CDR1 MNHNS and CDR2 SASEGT come from the germline V gene. This CDR3 comprises 17 residues.

This chain links TRBV7-2 with TRBJ2-5; tentatively, D is TRBD1 or TRBD2 (7 bases each). The CDR3 has 14 amino acids. Between the trimmed V and J ends, which lost 3 bases and 3 bases, there was a span of 11 bases. In germline, CDR1 is SGHTA, CDR2 FQGNSA. CDR3 DNA: TGTGCCAGCAGCTTCCAGGGGGGGGAAGAGACCCAGTACTTC. It codes for CASSFQGGEETQYF.

V is TRBV19 and J is TRBJ2-1, with 8 bases lining up with TRBD1. CDR1 is LNHDA and CDR2 is SQIVND in the germline V gene (reference sequence). The CDR3 totals 14 residues. J lost 3 bases, V lost 6 bases, and 4 bases had no gene match. CDR3 coding DNA: TGTGCCAGTAGGGAAGGACAGGGCTACAATGAGCAGTTCTTC. This translates into CASREGQGYNEQFF. The variable domain in full, with the rest retrieved from reference TRBV19 and TRBJ2-1, is DGGITQSPKYLFRKEGQNVTLSCEQNLNHDAMYWYRQDPGQGLRLIYYSQIVNDFQKGDIAEGYSVSREKKESFPLTVTSAQKNPTAFYLCASREGQGYNEQFFGPGTRLTVL.

The J gene is TRBJ1-5, the V gene TRBV18; D might be TRBD1 (5 bases). Germline V gene sequence: CDR1 KGHSH, CDR2 LQKENI. Trimming took 3 bases from V and 6 from J, leaving 12 bases between them. The CDR3 is 14 amino acids. For the CDR3, the DNA is TGTGCCAGCTCACCGGTAGGGGAAGTTCAGCCCCAGCATTTT. This encodes CASSPVGEVQPQHF. The full variable domain, completed using reference TRBV18 and TRBJ1-5, is NAGVMQNPRHLVRRRGQEARLRCSPMKGHSHVYWYRQLPEEGLKFMVYLQKENIIDESGMPKERFSAEFPKEGPSILRIQQVVRGDSAAYFCASSPVGEVQPQHFGDGTRLSIL.

The chain joins TRBV5-5 to TRBJ1-4; weak D call: TRBD1 (5 bases). Per the germline V gene, CDR1 is SGHKS and CDR2 is YYEKEE (reference sequence). The germline V and J ends were trimmed by 0 bases and 7 bases, with 10 bases remaining between them. This CDR3 comprises 14 residues. Here the CDR3 DNA reads TGTGCCAGCAGCTTGGCGGGGGTTGGTGAAAAACTGTTTTTT. It encodes CASSLAGVGEKLFF. The whole variable domain, remainder taken from reference TRBV5-5 and TRBJ1-4, is DAGVTQSPTHLIKTRGQQVTLRCSPISGHKSVSWYQQVLGQGPQFIFQYYEKEERGRGNFPDRFSARQFPNYSSELNVNALLLGDSALYLCASSLAGVGEKLFFGSGTQLSVL.

The genes are TRBV2 and TRBJ2-7; D is ambiguous. V was cut by 5 bases and J by 3 bases, with 5 bases left in between. CDR1 and CDR2 from the germline V gene are SNHLY and FYNNEI. The CDR3 has 11 amino acids. This CDR3 is CASSIRYEQYF. In DNA form, the CDR3 reads TGTGCCAGCAGTATACGCTACGAGCAGTACTTC. The full variable domain, rest sourced from reference TRBV2 and TRBJ2-7, is EPEVTQTPSHQVTQMGQEVILRCVPISNHLYFYWYRQILGQKVEFLVSFYNNEISEKSEIFDDQFSVERPDGSNFTLKIRSTKLEDSAMYFCASSIRYEQYFGPGTRLTVT.

This rearrangement joins TRBV10-3 to TRBJ1-1; perhaps TRBD1 as D (6 bases). The V end was cut by 8 bases, the J end by 0 bases, with 16 bases between. The CDR3 totals 15 residues. Germline CDR1 ENHRY, CDR2 SYGVKD. CDR3 DNA sequence: TGTGCCATCCGAGGGGCGGGGGCCGTGAACACTGAAGCTTTCTTT. This codes for CAIRGAGAVNTEAFF.

This clone was observed a few times. The chain joins TRBV7-3 to TRBJ2-7; possible D gene TRBD2, 7 bases. The germline V gene has CDR1 SGHTA and CDR2 FQGTGA. Trimming removed 5 bases at V and 2 bases at J, with 19 bases between. The CDR3 runs to 16 residues. The CDR3 DNA reads as TGTGCCAGCAGCCTCGACGGCGGGGGCCAACCCTACGAGCAGTACTTC. It yields the protein CASSLDGGGQPYEQYF.

J is TRBJ1-6 and V is TRBV27; no definite D call. CDR3 length equals 16 residues. The germline CDR1 and CDR2 sequences are MNHEY and SMNVEV (reference sequence). Trimming removed 1 base from V and 10 bases from J, with 17 bases in between. CDR3 coding DNA: TGTGCCAGCAGTTTATGGGTGGGTGGTCTCAACTCACCCCTCCACTTT. This gives the protein CASSLWVGGLNSPLHF.

The CDR3 bases are TGTGCCAGCAGTGAGGGACAGGGGGGAATTAGCAATCAGCCCCAGCATTTT. Translation gives CASSEGQGGISNQPQHF. The chain recombines TRBV6-1 with TRBJ1-5; 11 bases are shared with TRBD1. J was trimmed by 0 bases and V by 3 bases; bases with no gene match: 4. The CDR3 consists of 17 residues. In germline, CDR1 is MNHNS, CDR2 SASEGT.

The chain has TRBV18 and TRBJ1-2; TRBD1 might be the D (5 bases). This CDR3 has 15 amino acids. CDR1 and CDR2 from the germline V gene are KGHSH and LQKENI. V lost 5 bases and J lost 8, with 21 bases in between. Written as DNA, the CDR3 is TGTGCCAGCTCATCTGGGTCCGGGGCGTCTGGCGGCTACACCTTC. This translates into CASSSGSGASGGYTF.

This rearrangement joins TRBV12-5 to TRBJ2-5, with TRBD1 matching 12 bases. J lost 4 bases, V lost 2 bases, and 14 bases had no gene match. Germline loops: CDR1 LGHNT, CDR2 FRNRAP. This CDR3 comprises 19 residues. The CDR3 reads CASGLPPRPGQGARETQYF. CDR3 DNA sequence: TGTGCTAGTGGTTTGCCGCCCCGACCGGGACAGGGGGCGAGAGAGACCCAGTACTTC.

The rearrangement joins TRBV5-4 to TRBJ2-3; D might be TRBD1 or TRBD2, each matching 6 bases. Trimming left V 4 bases short and J 9 bases short, with 15 bases between. Germline CDR1 SGHNT, CDR2 YYREEE (reference sequence). The CDR3 covers 13 residues. The CDR3 DNA is TGTGCCAGCAGCCAGTGGGGGGCCGGGACGCAGTATTTT. It is translated as CASSQWGAGTQYF.

The J gene is TRBJ1-1, the V gene TRBV19; possible D gene TRBD1, 5 bases. V was pared by 6 bases and J by 3 bases, with 14 bases between. The CDR3 totals 14 residues. Germline CDR1 LNHDA, CDR2 SQIVND (reference sequence). DNA of the CDR3: TGTGCCAGTAGGGTAAACGAGGGGTACACTGAAGCTTTCTTT. Translating gives CASRVNEGYTEAFF.

The chain uses TRBV5-1 and TRBJ1-1, with D hard to call. The length of the CDR3 is 13 residues. Germline V gene data show CDR1 as SGHRS and CDR2 as YFSETQ. Trimming took 0 bases from V and 11 from J, leaving 14 bases between them. Here the CDR3 DNA reads TGCGCCAGCAGCTTGGGATTTCAGAATTCGGCTTTCTTT. Encoded protein: CASSLGFQNSAFF.

V gene TRBV5-1 combines with J gene TRBJ2-7; D is ambiguous. The germline V gene has CDR1 SGHRS and CDR2 YFSETQ. This CDR3 region has 13 residues. V was cut by 2 bases and J by 3 bases, with 9 bases left in between. The CDR3 loop is CASSFQRFYEQYF. CDR3 coding DNA: TGCGCCAGCAGCTTCCAGCGATTCTACGAGCAGTACTTC. Combining the CDR3 with reference TRBV5-1 and TRBJ2-7 gives the whole variable domain KAGVTQTPRYLIKTRGQQVTLSCSPISGHRSVSWYQQTPGQGLQFLFEYFSETQRNKGNFPGRFSGRQFSNSRSEMNVSTLELGDSALYLCASSFQRFYEQYFGPGTRLTVT.

This clone showed up just once. The J gene is TRBJ2-5, the V gene TRBV5-4, with D perhaps matching TRBD1 or TRBD2 (6 bases each). V lost 5 bases, J lost 4 bases, and 12 bases lay in between. The CDR3 length is 13 residues. Germline CDR1 and CDR2: SGHNT and YYREEE (reference sequence). CDR3 in amino acids: CASRDPGAETQYF. CDR3 in DNA: TGTGCCAGCAGAGACCCGGGGGCAGAGACCCAGTACTTC. Full variable domain (remainder filled in from reference TRBV5-4 and TRBJ2-5): ETGVTQSPTHLIKTRGQQVTLRCSSQSGHNTVSWYQQALGQGPQFIFQYYREEENGRGNFPPRFSGLQFPNYSSELNVNALELDDSALYLCASRDPGAETQYFGPGTRLLVL.

The CDR3 DNA reads TGCGCCAGCAGCTTGGGTCAGGGGCTCTATGGCTACACCTTC. This codes for CASSLGQGLYGYTF. The chain couples TRBV5-1 to TRBJ1-2; weak D call: TRBD1 (6 bases). The CDR3 spans 14 residues. Germline CDR1 reads SGHRS; CDR2 reads YFSETQ. The V end lost 0 bases, the J end lost 4 bases, and 10 bases lay between the germline ends.

The sample holds a few counts of this clone. The V and J genes are TRBV2 and TRBJ2-5, with unresolved D. CDR1 SNHLY and CDR2 FYNNEI come from the germline V gene. The CDR3 loop spans 15 amino acids. V was shortened by 0 bases and J by 4 bases, with 12 bases between the two germline ends. The CDR3 loop reads CASSEARRAGETQYF. The CDR3 DNA reads TGTGCCAGCAGTGAAGCGCGAAGGGCAGGAGAGACCCAGTACTTC.

This clone was seen once. This chain uses TRBV2 with TRBJ2-2; no clear D. The germline CDR1 and CDR2 sequences are SNHLY and FYNNEI. The CDR3 has 12 residues. V lost 6 bases and J lost 5, with 7 bases in between. CDR3 residues: CASSRETGELFF. The CDR3, as DNA: TGTGCCAGCAGCCGAGAGACCGGGGAGCTGTTTTTT.

The rearrangement uses TRBV5-1 and TRBJ2-1; possibly TRBD1 for D (6 bases). The V gene's germline CDR1 is SGHRS and CDR2 YFSETQ. Trimming shortened V by 3 bases and J by 4 bases, and 14 bases separated the two germline ends. This CDR3 has 15 residues. The CDR3 protein is CASSYQGTLYNEQFF. In DNA form, the CDR3 reads TGCGCCAGCAGCTATCAGGGGACCCTATACAATGAGCAGTTCTTC.

The chain recombines TRBV30 with TRBJ1-3, with 9 bases aligning to TRBD1. V shed 0 bases and J 2 bases; nucleotides not matched to a gene: 8. This CDR3 comprises 17 residues. Looked up from germline, CDR1 is GTSNPN and CDR2 is SVGIG (reference sequence). CDR3 nucleotides: TGTGCCTGGAGTGTACGCGTGGGACAGGGTGCTGGAAACACCATATATTTT. This codes for CAWSVRVGQGAGNTIYF.